The 27 T cell receptor beta chains presented below share a single source sample, sequenced in a study of T cells in Graves' hyperthyroidism and ophthalmopathy. Amplification of TCR beta CDR3 regions used RNA as the template. The HTBI primer set served for first-round RT-PCR of the TCR CDR3. TCRdb re-derived calls from the multiplex PCR reads in MiXCR, one entry per CDR3 protein. The sample has over 450,000 distinct CDR3 sequences, roughly 18% seen once. Material: blood. The receptors come from a woman younger than 30 with Graves' ophthalmopathy.

This clonotype was picked up many times. The chain is built from TRBV3-1 and TRBJ2-1; possibly TRBD1 for D (5 bases). V lost 0 bases and J lost 4, with 19 bases in between. The CDR3 spans 18 residues. CDR1 and CDR2 from the germline V gene are LGHDT and YNNKEL (reference sequence). This CDR3 is CASSQDNPADILYNEQFF. The CDR3 DNA reads as TGTGCCAGCAGCCAAGATAACCCGGCGGACATCCTTTACAATGAGCAGTTCTTC.

This clonotype was seen many times. The V and J genes are TRBV11-2 and TRBJ2-5; no clear D gene. Per the germline V gene, CDR1 is SGHAT and CDR2 is FQNNGV. V shed 4 bases and J shed 4 bases, with 10 bases lying between them. The CDR3 has 13 residues. The CDR3 sequence: CASSSFGRETQYF. The DNA for the CDR3 is TGTGCCAGCAGCTCATTCGGCCGAGAGACCCAGTACTTC.

This clonotype has just a few counts. V and J are TRBV24-1 and TRBJ1-1; a possible D gene is TRBD1 (5 bases). Looked up from germline, CDR1 is KGHDR and CDR2 is SFDVKD. V was trimmed by 5 bases and J by 7 bases, leaving 13 bases between them. This CDR3 has 13 amino acids. The CDR3 coding sequence is TGTGCCACCAGTGGTCAGGGAACGGGTGAAGCTTTCTTT. Its translation is CATSGQGTGEAFF.

This clonotype was seen ten or more times. This rearrangement joins TRBV27 to TRBJ2-3; D remains ambiguous. This CDR3 comprises 14 residues. Germline assignment: CDR1 MNHEY and CDR2 SMNVEV (reference sequence). Trimming shortened V by 3 bases and J by 0 bases, and 7 bases separated the two germline ends. CDR3 in DNA: TGTGCCAGCAGTTTCTGGGAAAGCACAGATACGCAGTATTTT. Translating it yields CASSFWESTDTQYF.

In its sample, this clonotype was seen many times. The V gene is TRBV9, the J gene TRBJ2-2; D call uncertain. The CDR3 sequence is 14 residues long. CDR1 and CDR2 from the germline V gene are SGDLS and YYNGEE. The V gene lost 0 bases and the J gene lost 5 bases, with 8 bases spanning the gap. CDR3 DNA sequence: TGTGCCAGCAGCGTAGAGGAAGGAACCGGGGAGCTGTTTTTT. Translating it yields CASSVEEGTGELFF.

This clonotype was detected only a few times. The chain couples TRBV9 to TRBJ2-6, with 7 bases that match TRBD1. Germline assignment: CDR1 SGDLS and CDR2 YYNGEE. This CDR3 spans 18 amino acids. The V gene end was trimmed by 3 bases and the J gene end by 4 bases; junction bases not matched to a gene: 13. The CDR3 is CASSDYRGFPSGANVLTF. The DNA for the CDR3 is TGTGCCAGCAGCGATTACAGGGGATTCCCTTCCGGGGCCAACGTCCTGACTTTC.

This clonotype was observed many times. The chain uses TRBV28 and TRBJ2-6, with TRBD2 as a possible D gene (6 bases). V was trimmed by 7 bases and J by 3 bases, leaving 16 bases between them. This CDR3 spans 16 amino acids. CDR1 and CDR2 (germline): MDHEN, SYDVKM. Here the CDR3 DNA reads TGTGCCAGCACCCTGGCGGGGTTGGATGGGGCCAACGTCCTGACTTTC. Translating it yields CASTLAGLDGANVLTF.

This clonotype was counted at least ten times. DNA for the CDR3: TGTGCCAGCAGCGTAGGAAATTCCAGGGCCAACACTGAAGCTTTCTTT. Translated, it gives CASSVGNSRANTEAFF. The chain links TRBV9 to TRBJ1-1; the D gene is possibly TRBD1 (5 bases). The CDR3 consists of 16 residues. CDR1 is SGDLS and CDR2 is YYNGEE in the germline V gene. Trimming stripped 0 bases from V and 2 bases from J, with 14 bases between.

This clonotype was observed many times. This chain uses TRBV3-1 with TRBJ1-1; D uncertain. Trimming stripped 4 bases from V and 4 bases from J, with 16 bases between. The CDR3 has 15 amino acids. Germline lookup yields CDR1 LGHDT and CDR2 YNNKEL (reference sequence). The CDR3 loop is CASSPIVHVGTEAFF. In DNA, the CDR3 is TGTGCCAGCAGCCCGATAGTGCACGTGGGCACTGAAGCTTTCTTT.

This clonotype showed up just a few times. The chain couples TRBV11-2 to TRBJ1-1; no clear D. V dropped 5 bases and J dropped 9 bases, with 10 bases sitting between them. CDR3 length: 11 amino acids. Germline loops: CDR1 SGHAT, CDR2 FQNNGV. The CDR3 nucleotides read TGTGCCAGCAGCCCACAAAATAAAGCTTTCTTT. As protein: CASSPQNKAFF. Based on the CDR3 plus reference TRBV11-2 and TRBJ1-1, the full variable domain is EAGVAQSPRYKIIEKRQSVAFWCNPISGHATLYWYQQILGQGPKLLIQFQNNGVVDDSQLPKDRFSAERLKGVDSTLKIQPAKLEDSAVYLCASSPQNKAFFGQGTRLTVV.

This clonotype was seen repeatedly, ten times or more. The V gene is TRBV28, the J gene TRBJ1-1; maybe TRBD1 (6 bases). The V gene lost 2 bases and the J gene lost 3 bases, with 10 bases spanning the gap. The CDR3 has 14 residues. Germline assignment: CDR1 MDHEN and CDR2 SYDVKM. The CDR3 DNA reads as TGTGCCAGCAGTTTACTCAGGGGTGACACTGAAGCTTTCTTT. Translated: CASSLLRGDTEAFF.

This clonotype occurred a few times. The chain recombines TRBV20-1 with TRBJ1-1; TRBD1 might be the D (5 bases). Trimming removed 0 bases from V and 2 bases from J, with 25 bases in between. Germline-derived CDR1 and CDR2 are DFQATT and SNEGSKA (reference sequence). This CDR3 spans 19 amino acids. As DNA, the CDR3 is TGCAGTGCTAGAGATCCTGTGTCGGGGACGACCCCATATAACACTGAAGCTTTCTTT. Protein: CSARDPVSGTTPYNTEAFF.

This chain joins TRBV10-3 and TRBJ1-2, with 9 bases aligning to TRBD1. The CDR3 spans 14 residues. V shed 7 bases and J 2 bases; nucleotides not matched to a gene: 5. CDR1 is ENHRY and CDR2 is SYGVKD in the germline V gene. This chain's CDR3 is CAINDRGWNYGYTF. DNA for the CDR3: TGTGCCATCAATGACAGGGGGTGGAACTATGGCTACACCTTC.

V usage is TRBV29-1 and J usage is TRBJ2-1, with D possibly being TRBD1 (5 bases). Germline V gives CDR1 SQVTM, CDR2 ANQGSEA. Trimming stripped 4 bases from V and 7 bases from J, with 17 bases between. CDR3 size: 14 residues. DNA for the CDR3: TGCAGCGTTGCGCTGGCAGGGAAGGGGAATGAGCAGTTCTTC. Its translation is CSVALAGKGNEQFF.

V gene TRBV6-6 combines with J gene TRBJ2-4; D is uncertain. The CDR3 loop spans 16 amino acids. CDR1 MNHNY and CDR2 SVGAGI come from the germline V gene (reference sequence). Trimming cost V 2 bases and J 0 bases, with 11 bases left between them. The CDR3 DNA follows: TGTGCCAGCAGTTACCCGGGTAATCGAGCCAAAAACATTCAGTACTTC. Its translation is CASSYPGNRAKNIQYF.

Ten or more counts support this clonotype. The chain combines TRBV30 with TRBJ1-5; possible D gene TRBD1, 6 bases. Germline CDR1 GTSNPN, CDR2 SVGIG (reference sequence). This CDR3 has 13 amino acids. V gave up 7 bases and J gave up 11 bases, with 21 bases separating them. In nucleotides, the CDR3 is TGTGCCTCAAGGGACGGAGCAGGGGAAGCCCAGCATTTT. Translating gives CASRDGAGEAQHF.

In this sample, this clonotype turned up many times. The rearrangement joins TRBV30 to TRBJ1-3, with D possibly TRBD1 on 6 matching bases. V lost 2 bases and J lost 7, with 18 bases in between. The CDR3 length is 15 residues. Germline V gene sequence: CDR1 GTSNPN, CDR2 SVGIG (reference sequence). CDR3 sequence: CAWSPGAGLGNTIYF. CDR3 in DNA: TGTGCCTGGAGTCCAGGGGCGGGATTGGGGAACACCATATATTTT.

There are a few counts of this clonotype. This chain uses TRBV14 with TRBJ2-1; 9 nucleotides align to TRBD2. Germline V gene data show CDR1 as SGHDN and CDR2 as FVKESK. J gave up 8 bases and V 4 bases, and 21 bases lay outside the gene matches. The CDR3 covers 19 residues. The CDR3 DNA reads TGTGCCAGCAGCCCGAGGCGGGTAGCGGGGGAGAAAAGTGTCTATGAGCAGTTCTTC. This encodes CASSPRRVAGEKSVYEQFF.

This clonotype showed up many times. The V call is TRBV5-1, the J call TRBJ2-7, with TRBD1 matching 7 bases. The trim removed 0 bases at V and 3 bases at J, leaving 6 bases unmatched. Germline V lookup: CDR1 SGHRS, CDR2 YFSETQ. CDR3 size: 15 residues. The CDR3 loop reads CASSLEQGLDYEQYF. In DNA, the CDR3 is TGCGCCAGCAGCTTGGAACAGGGGTTGGACTACGAGCAGTACTTC.

This chain connects TRBV4-1 to TRBJ2-5; 9 positions match TRBD1. This CDR3 spans 13 amino acids. The germline V gene has CDR1 MGHRA and CDR2 YSYEKL. The junction had 3 bases not matched to a gene; V was cut back by 8 bases and J by 2 bases. CDR3 sequence: CASGDRDQETQYF. The CDR3 DNA is TGCGCCAGCGGGGACAGGGATCAAGAGACCCAGTACTTC.

This clonotype was recorded a few times. The V and J genes are TRBV27 and TRBJ1-2; D is unresolved. This CDR3 contains 12 residues. V was trimmed by 6 bases and J by 4 bases, leaving 9 bases between them. Germline assignment: CDR1 MNHEY and CDR2 SMNVEV (reference sequence). The CDR3, as DNA: TGTGCCAGCAGCCACCCCGCCTATGGCTACACCTTC. This sequence encodes CASSHPAYGYTF.

The chain uses TRBV29-1 and TRBJ1-1, with D unclear. The germline V gene has CDR1 SQVTM and CDR2 ANQGSEA. Trimming stripped 5 bases from V and 7 bases from J, with 17 bases between. This CDR3 comprises 13 residues. Here the CDR3 reads CSVSGRSFVEAFF. The CDR3 DNA is TGCAGCGTTTCGGGCAGGTCCTTTGTTGAAGCTTTCTTT.

This clonotype was counted a few times. This chain links TRBV27 with TRBJ2-2; 14 bases line up with TRBD2. V lost 4 bases and J lost 9; bases outside the gene matches: 4. Germline CDR1 MNHEY, CDR2 SMNVEV (reference sequence). There are 15 residues in the CDR3. The CDR3 DNA reads TGTGCCAGCAGTTACGGGACTAGCGGGAGATGGGAGCTGTTTTTT. Amino acid sequence: CASSYGTSGRWELFF.

This clonotype was found a few times. V is TRBV27 and J is TRBJ1-1; D remains ambiguous. Trimming took 2 bases from V and 5 from J, leaving 12 bases between them. Germline CDR1 reads MNHEY; CDR2 reads SMNVEV (reference sequence). The CDR3 extends over 14 amino acids. Here the CDR3 DNA reads TGTGCCAGCAGTTTAATAGGGAGTAGGACTGAAGCTTTCTTT. This encodes CASSLIGSRTEAFF.

The rearrangement joins TRBV14 to TRBJ1-6, with D possibly matching TRBD1 (6 bases). V was clipped by 4 bases and J by 7 bases, with 17 bases between them. Germline V gives CDR1 SGHDN, CDR2 FVKESK. This CDR3 region has 16 residues. The CDR3 loop reads CASSRTGRGLNSPLHF. CDR3 sequence (DNA): TGTGCCAGCAGCCGAACAGGGCGGGGATTGAATTCACCCCTCCACTTT.

The chain joins TRBV19 to TRBJ2-3, with 12 bases that match TRBD2. The CDR3 covers 20 residues. J lost 3 bases, V lost 3 bases, and 16 bases had no gene match. The germline gives CDR1 LNHDA, CDR2 SQIVND (reference sequence). The DNA for the CDR3 is TGTGCCAGTAGTATCTCCCCTCCTCGACTAGCGGGAGCAGCAACAGATACGCAGTATTTT. Translation gives CASSISPPRLAGAATDTQYF.

This clonotype has just a few counts. The CDR3: CASSPGTSPYNEQFF. For the CDR3, the DNA is TGTGCCAGCAGCCCCGGGACTAGTCCCTACAATGAGCAGTTCTTC. The V and J genes are TRBV5-4 and TRBJ2-1; 8 nucleotides align to TRBD2. V shed 4 bases, J shed 2 bases, and the junction held 5 bases outside the gene matches. The CDR3 covers 15 residues. Germline CDR1 is SGHNT and CDR2 is YYREEE (reference sequence).